Listed below are T cell receptor beta chains from one sample, sequenced in a study of cytomegalovirus exposure and HLA in healthy donors. Here immunoSEQ multiplex PCR was the method, and the copy in TCRdb shows in-frame clones only, minus some. This sample has 150,000 to 200,000 clones, with more than 70% found just once. Sequencing was performed on PBMCs. These receptors came from a man aged 30-40 years in good health and CMV-seropositive. The CDR3 runs from the conserved cysteine through the conserved F or W.

v_gene,CDR3aa
TRBV2,CASIPGTSGSWNTGELFF
TRBV9,CASSVGQGNEKLFF
TRBV27,CASSFRGAEAFF
TRBV15,CATSKDRVGTGELFF
TRBV5-1,CASSVTGNTEAFF
TRBV5-1,CASSLAGSRVRNTIYF
TRBV5-1,CASSSGAGTGELFF
TRBV30,CAWSEGTVDQPQHF
TRBV11-2,CASSGESWRGSSYEQYF
TRBV7-2,CASRPVLQGGNTGELFF
TRBV4-1,CASSQDRGYEQYF
TRBV6-5,CASSRPGTDGYTF
TRBV25-1,CASSARGGNTGELFF
TRBV7-9,CASSLGPPGAGRYTEAFF
TRBV19,CASTRGIVDYGYTF
TRBV28,CASSPGTGVDQPQHF
TRBV18,CASSPIREEKLFF
TRBV6-6,CASKAIDYGYTF
TRBV5-1,CASSRGGGAREQYF
TRBV5-5,CASSTGTGAYEQYF
TRBV5-1,CASSLASRGKNTEAFF
TRBV9,CASSVEGGRDEQFF
TRBV5-4,CASSEVSQGLYYGYTF
TRBV6-1,CASSEFDRGATGQYF
TRBV5-1,CASSRGQGAGEAFF
TRBV11-2,CASSLGQGAQKGAFF
TRBV5-1,CASSQTGDATNEKLFF
TRBV7-3,CASSIIAGGPETQYF
TRBV7-2,CASSFSGLAGGYEQYF
TRBV5-1,CASSWKMKGLDEQYF
TRBV4-1,CASSQALDRGRTEAFF
TRBV18,CASSLLAGELGEQYF
TRBV28,CASSPPGLFTYEQYF
TRBV11-2,CATRGVSQGEQYF
TRBV25-1,CASSVQGAANSPLHF
TRBV27,CASSFKTSTDTQYF
TRBV5-1,CASGSGTENTEAFF
TRBV11-3,CASSPHRGDTQYF
TRBV18,CASSQREESHEQYF
TRBV6-5,CASSSTGVRETQYF
TRBV5-5,CASSLEGGSNQPQHF
TRBV11-2,CASSPGVGGHTGELFF
TRBV5-6,CASSVARGQSTDTQYF
TRBV19,CASTTRRPMNTEAFF
TRBV6-5,CASSYGSGEGNEKLFF
TRBV6-5,CASSYSAGPGNTIYF
TRBV4-1,CASSFPDEKLFF
TRBV28,CASTSTGGFSYEQYF
TRBV6-9,CASSYSGSGGPYEQYF
TRBV6-4,CASSDGSGREGSGELFF
TRBV5-1,CASSEKNEQFF
TRBV4-1,CASSQVPGGLSYNEQFF
TRBV4-1,CASSQVSVRGNIQYF
TRBV28,CASSLGGGEPQHF
TRBV5-1,CASSLVGRNTEAFF